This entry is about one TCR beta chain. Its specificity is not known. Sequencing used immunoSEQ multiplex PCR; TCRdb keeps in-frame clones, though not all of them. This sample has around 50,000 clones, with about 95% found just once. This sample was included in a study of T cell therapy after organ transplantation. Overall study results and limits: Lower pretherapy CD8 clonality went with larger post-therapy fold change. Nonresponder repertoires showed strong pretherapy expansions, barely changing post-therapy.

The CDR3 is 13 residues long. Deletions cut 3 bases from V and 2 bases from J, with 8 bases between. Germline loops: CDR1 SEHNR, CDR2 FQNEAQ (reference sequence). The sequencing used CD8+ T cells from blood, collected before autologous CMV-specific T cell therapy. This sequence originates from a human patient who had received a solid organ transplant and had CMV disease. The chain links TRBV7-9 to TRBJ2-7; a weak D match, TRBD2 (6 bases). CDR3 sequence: CASSFGGTYEQYF. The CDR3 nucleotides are TGTGCCAGCAGCTTCGGGGGTACCTACGAGCAGTACTTC.